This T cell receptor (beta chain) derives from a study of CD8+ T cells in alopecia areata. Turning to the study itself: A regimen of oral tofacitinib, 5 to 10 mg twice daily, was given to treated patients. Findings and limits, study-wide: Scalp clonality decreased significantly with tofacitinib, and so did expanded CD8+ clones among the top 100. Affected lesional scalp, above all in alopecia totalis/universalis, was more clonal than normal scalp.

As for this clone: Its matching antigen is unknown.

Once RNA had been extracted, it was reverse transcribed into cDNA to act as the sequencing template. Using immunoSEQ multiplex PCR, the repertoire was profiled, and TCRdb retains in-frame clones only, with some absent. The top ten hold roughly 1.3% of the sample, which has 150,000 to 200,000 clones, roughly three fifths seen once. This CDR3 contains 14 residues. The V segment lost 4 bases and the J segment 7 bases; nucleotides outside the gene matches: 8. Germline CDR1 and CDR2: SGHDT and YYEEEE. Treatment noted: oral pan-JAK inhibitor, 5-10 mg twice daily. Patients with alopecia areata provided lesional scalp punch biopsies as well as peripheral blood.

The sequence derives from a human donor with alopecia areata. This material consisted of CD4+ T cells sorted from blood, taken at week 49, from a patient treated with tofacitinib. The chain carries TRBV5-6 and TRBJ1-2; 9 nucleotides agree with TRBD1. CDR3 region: CASSAIQGARGYTF. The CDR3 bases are TGTGCCAGCAGCGCGATACAGGGGGCGCGTGGCTACACCTTC.